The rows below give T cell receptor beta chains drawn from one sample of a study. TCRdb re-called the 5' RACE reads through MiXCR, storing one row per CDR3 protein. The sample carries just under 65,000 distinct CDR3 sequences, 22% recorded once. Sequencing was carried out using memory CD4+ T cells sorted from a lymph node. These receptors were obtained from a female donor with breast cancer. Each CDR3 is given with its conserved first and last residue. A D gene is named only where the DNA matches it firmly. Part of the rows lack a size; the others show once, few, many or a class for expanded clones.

TGTGCCTGGTCCGGGACAGGGGGAGAAAAACTGTTTTTT | CAWSGTGGEKLFF | TRBJ1-4 | NA | TRBD1 | TRBV30
TGCAGTGCTAGAGTCAGGACTAGCGGGAGTGAGACCCAGTACTTC | CSARVRTSGSETQYF | TRBJ2-5 | NA | TRBD2 | TRBV20-1
TGTGCCAGCAGCTTGGTACCCGGACAGCAAAACTATGGCTACACCTTC | CASSLVPGQQNYGYTF | TRBJ1-2 | many | NA | TRBV5-5
TGTGCCAGCAGCCAAGACTCGAGAGGGAGTAGCAATCAGCCCCAGCATTTT | CASSQDSRGSSNQPQHF | TRBJ1-5 | few | NA | TRBV4-2
TGTACCAGCAGCTTCCTAGCGGGAGGTTCTAGGAACAATGAGCAGTTCTTC | CTSSFLAGGSRNNEQFF | TRBJ2-1 | NA | TRBD2 | TRBV7-9
TGTGCCAGCAGCTTAAGCGTGGGTGAGGGCTCCAACGTCCTGACTTTC | CASSLSVGEGSNVLTF | TRBJ2-6 | NA | NA | TRBV7-9
TGCAGCGTTAGGACAGCTGGAAACACCATATATTTT | CSVRTAGNTIYF | TRBJ1-3 | NA | NA | TRBV29-1
TGTGCCAGCGGCGACAGGGGTATCACCAACTCTGGAAACACCATATATTTT | CASGDRGITNSGNTIYF | TRBJ1-3 | many | TRBD1 | TRBV6-6
TGCGCCAGCAGCCCGACAGTGGCGTACAATCAGCCCCAGCATTTT | CASSPTVAYNQPQHF | TRBJ1-5 | NA | NA | TRBV5-1
TGCAGTGCCCCGCGGATTCCCAATGAGCAGTTCTTC | CSAPRIPNEQFF | TRBJ2-1 | many | NA | TRBV20-1
TGTGCCAGCAGTTTATCCGGGACCTTCAATCAGCCCCAGCATTTT | CASSLSGTFNQPQHF | TRBJ1-5 | NA | NA | TRBV6-6
TGTGCCAGCAGCCAAGCCGGACAGGGGTCCAACTATGGCTACACCTTC | CASSQAGQGSNYGYTF | TRBJ1-2 | many | TRBD1 | TRBV4-2
TGTGCCAGCAGTGAAACTGGGGGAGAGACCCAGTACTTC | CASSETGGETQYF | TRBJ2-5 | NA | NA | TRBV6-1
TGTGCCAGCAGCTTAGCGGGCGACACTGAAGCTTTCTTT | CASSLAGDTEAFF | TRBJ1-1 | many | NA | TRBV7-6
TGCAGTGCTAGCCCGGGACTAGCGGGAGTAGATACGCAGTATTTT | CSASPGLAGVDTQYF | TRBJ2-3 | NA | TRBD2 | TRBV20-1
TGTGCCAGCAGCTTCCGCCACACTGAAGCTTTCTTT | CASSFRHTEAFF | TRBJ1-1 | NA | NA | TRBV13
TGTGCCAGCAGCCGCCCAGACTATAATTCACCCCTCCACTTT | CASSRPDYNSPLHF | TRBJ1-6 | few | NA | TRBV6-5
TGTGCCAGCAGACGGACGACAGGGAACTATGGCTACACCTTC | CASRRTTGNYGYTF | TRBJ1-2 | many | TRBD1 | TRBV6-1
TGCGCCAGCAGCTTACTCCCCGCCGGGGAGAACACTGAAGCTTTCTTT | CASSLLPAGENTEAFF | TRBJ1-1 | few | NA | TRBV5-1
TGCAGTGCTAGCAACGGGAGGGCCGATGAGCAGTTCTTC | CSASNGRADEQFF | TRBJ2-1 | NA | TRBD2 | TRBV20-1
TGCAGTGTTAGGGCGAGGACTAGCGACGAGCAGTACTTC | CSVRARTSDEQYF | TRBJ2-7 | NA | TRBD2 | TRBV20-1
TGTGCCAGCAGCTTAGCGAACACCCCGGGAGGGGAGCTGTTTTTT | CASSLANTPGGELFF | TRBJ2-2 | NA | NA | TRBV7-2
TGCGCCAGCAGCCCAGGCCTGGGGGACCAAGAGACCCAGTACTTC | CASSPGLGDQETQYF | TRBJ2-5 | NA | NA | TRBV5-1
TGTGCCAGCAGCTCAACCAACAATCAGCCCCAGCATTTT | CASSSTNNQPQHF | TRBJ1-5 | few | NA | TRBV7-9
TGTGCCAGCAGCCAAGAAGCGCGGGATGGGGAGACCCAGTACTTC | CASSQEARDGETQYF | TRBJ2-5 | NA | NA | TRBV3-1
TGCAGTGCTAGAGGGGGGACCGTCAATCAGCCCCAGCATTTT | CSARGGTVNQPQHF | TRBJ1-5 | few | NA | TRBV20-1
TGTGCCAGCAGCTTATTGGGAACTATATATAATGAGCAGTTCTTC | CASSLLGTIYNEQFF | TRBJ2-1 | NA | NA | TRBV7-9
TGTGCCAGCAGTCTTGGGGAAGTCTGGGGCTACACCTTC | CASSLGEVWGYTF | TRBJ1-2 | NA | NA | TRBV11-3
TGTGCCTGGAGAAGCTTCGGGTTCGACACTGAAGCTTTCTTT | CAWRSFGFDTEAFF | TRBJ1-1 | NA | NA | TRBV30